This TCR beta chain was retrieved from a study of blood T cell repertoires in COVID-19. For the study at large: The United States, Italy and Spain were the sources of the acute and convalescent COVID-19 samples.

This clone was detected only a few times. The CDR3 contains 16 residues. Per the germline V gene, CDR1 is LGHDT and CDR2 is YNNKEL (reference sequence). V shed 2 bases and J 0 bases; nucleotides not matched to a gene: 2. Original methodology: Estimated nucleated cell counts came from reference gene primer amplification. Using immunoSEQ multiplex PCR, the repertoire was profiled, and TCRdb retains in-frame clones only, with some absent. V and J calls plus clone size are reproduced from that table; the DNA served to infer D and trimming. Of hundreds of thousands of clones in the sample, approximately 85% were seen once.

The TCR sequence derives from a man between 45 and 60 years old with COVID-19, enrolled during active disease. Sequenced sample: peripheral blood. The J gene is TRBJ1-4, the V gene TRBV3-1 (or the pseudogene TRBV3-2); TRBD1 agrees at 8 bases. The CDR3 loop reads CASSQWTGSTNEKLFF. The DNA of the CDR3 is TGTGCCAGCAGCCAATGGACAGGGTCAACTAATGAAAAACTGTTTTTT.